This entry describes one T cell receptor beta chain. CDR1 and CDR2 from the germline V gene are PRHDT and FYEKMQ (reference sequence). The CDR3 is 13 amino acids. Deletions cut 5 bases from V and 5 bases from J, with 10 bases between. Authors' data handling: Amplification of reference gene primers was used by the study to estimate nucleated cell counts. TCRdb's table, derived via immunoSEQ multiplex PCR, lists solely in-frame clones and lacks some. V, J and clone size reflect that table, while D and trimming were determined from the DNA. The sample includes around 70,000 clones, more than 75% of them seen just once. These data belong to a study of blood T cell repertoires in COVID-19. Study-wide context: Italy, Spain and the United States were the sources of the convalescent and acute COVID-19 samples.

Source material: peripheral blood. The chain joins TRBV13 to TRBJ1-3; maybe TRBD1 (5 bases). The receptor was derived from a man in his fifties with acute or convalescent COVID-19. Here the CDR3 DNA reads TGTGCCAGCAGCCAGCGGGACCGAAACACCATATATTTT. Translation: CASSQRDRNTIYF.